This TCR beta chain was found in a study of T cell responses to AZD1222 COVID-19 vaccine. Overall study context: Second-dose schedules of about 4 or about 12 weeks were combined.

The CDR3 runs 13 residues. Germline V lookup: CDR1 KGHSH, CDR2 LQKENI. V dropped 6 bases and J dropped 4 bases, with 12 bases sitting between them. The assay was immunoSEQ multiplex PCR, and TCRdb's table has in-frame clones only and misses some. Among some 110,000 clones, roughly 90% were seen once, and the ten largest hold about 5.4%. The receptor was isolated from an adult in good health. This chain links TRBV18 with TRBJ1-2, with D maybe TRBD1 (5 bases). The starting material was peripheral blood, obtained on day 0 of AZD1222 vaccination. The CDR3 bases are TGTGCCAGCTCCGTAGACAGTACCTATGGCTACACCTTC. It encodes CASSVDSTYGYTF.